Below, 8 T cell receptor beta chains from the same sample are listed, as sequenced in a study of blood T cell repertoires in COVID-19. The assay was immunoSEQ multiplex PCR, and TCRdb's table has in-frame clones only and misses some. The repertoire has fewer than 65,000 clones, around 80% of them found once; the top ten carry more than 9%. What was sequenced was peripheral blood. Source of these receptors: a human donor in a cohort sampled during active COVID-19.

The chain links TRBV6-5 to TRBJ2-2; 10 positions match TRBD2. V lost 5 bases, J lost 3 bases, and 0 bases stayed unmatched. The CDR3 is 14 residues long. Germline V gives CDR1 MNHEY, CDR2 SVGAGI. CDR3 in amino acids: CASSSGRDTGELFF. The DNA of the CDR3 is TGTGCCAGCAGTAGCGGGAGGGACACCGGGGAGCTGTTTTTT.

The chain uses TRBV19 and TRBJ1-1, with D perhaps matching TRBD1 (6 bases). Germline CDR1 is LNHDA and CDR2 is SQIVND (reference sequence). This CDR3 has 14 residues. V lost 3 bases and J 4 bases, leaving 12 bases between the germline ends. The CDR3 loop reads CASSMGASITEAFF. The CDR3, as DNA: TGTGCCAGTAGTATGGGGGCTTCGATCACTGAAGCTTTCTTT.

The chain uses TRBV3-1 (or the pseudogene TRBV3-2) and TRBJ2-7; no definite D call. This CDR3 spans 12 amino acids. Germline CDR1 reads LGHDT; CDR2 reads YNNKEL (reference sequence). V was pared by 1 base and J by 4 bases, with 5 bases between. The CDR3 DNA sequence: TGTGCCAGCAGCCAAGCACAATACGAGCAGTACTTC. Translation: CASSQAQYEQYF.

V is TRBV2 and J is TRBJ2-1, with 10 bases lining up with TRBD2. Germline values: CDR1 SNHLY, CDR2 FYNNEI. V lost 6 bases to trimming and J lost 10 bases; unmatched junction nucleotides: 9. The CDR3 spans 14 residues. CDR3 DNA sequence: TGTGCCAGCAGGGGACAACTAGCGGGGACAGAGCAGTTCTTC. Its protein product is CASRGQLAGTEQFF. Based on the CDR3 plus reference TRBV2 and TRBJ2-1, the full variable domain is EPEVTQTPSHQVTQMGQEVILRCVPISNHLYFYWYRQILGQKVEFLVSFYNNEISEKSEIFDDQFSVERPDGSNFTLKIRSTKLEDSAMYFCASRGQLAGTEQFFGPGTRLTVL.

The chain couples TRBV7-9 to TRBJ1-2; unclear D gene. Trimming stripped 2 bases from V and 7 bases from J, with 14 bases between. Germline values: CDR1 SEHNR, CDR2 FQNEAQ (reference sequence). The CDR3 is made up of 14 amino acids. CDR3: CASSLLIESIGYTF. CDR3 coding DNA: TGTGCCAGCAGCTTACTTATAGAAAGCATTGGCTACACCTTC.

The rearrangement links TRBV7-9 to TRBJ2-5, with a tentative D call TRBD1 (5 bases). Trimming pared 5 bases from V and 5 bases from J, leaving 18 bases between. The CDR3 spans 15 residues. Germline lookup yields CDR1 SEHNR and CDR2 FQNEAQ (reference sequence). CDR3 loop: CASSEGVLVGETQYF. For the CDR3, the DNA is TGTGCCAGCAGCGAAGGGGTATTGGTAGGGGAGACCCAGTACTTC.

The chain recombines TRBV28 with TRBJ2-4, with TRBD1 identical over 8 bases. Germline V gene sequence: CDR1 MDHEN, CDR2 SYDVKM. The CDR3 sequence is 16 residues long. V shed 6 bases, J shed 1 base, and the junction held 8 bases outside the gene matches. CDR3 bases: TGTGCCAGCAGGACACAGGGGGAATTTGCCAAAAACATTCAGTACTTC. This translates into CASRTQGEFAKNIQYF. The full variable domain, in which reference TRBV28 and TRBJ2-4 provide the parts outside the CDR3, is DVKVTQSSRYLVKRTGEKVFLECVQDMDHENMFWYRQDPGLGLRLIYFSYDVKMKEKGDIPEGYSVSREKKERFSLILESASTNQTSMYLCASRTQGEFAKNIQYFGAGTRLSVL.

The sample holds one count of this clone. The chain is built from TRBV11-3 and TRBJ2-1, with a weak D call TRBD2 (5 bases). The CDR3 is 13 amino acids. V was pared by 4 bases and J by 7 bases, with 11 bases between. Germline CDR1 SGHNT, CDR2 YENEEA. The CDR3 sequence: CASSSGWENEQFF. CDR3 nucleotide sequence: TGTGCCAGCAGCTCAGGATGGGAGAATGAGCAGTTCTTC.